This T cell receptor beta chain derives from a study of metastatic and nonmetastatic thyroid tumors. General study points: When malignant thyroid tumors were compared with benign nodules, TCR beta diversity was reportedly significantly higher in the malignant tumors. This held in both blood and tumor samples.

Under the authors' procedure: Clinicopathological groups differed in CDR3, with these differences serving to build a distant-metastasis classifier for papillary thyroid cancer. TCRdb reanalyzed the PCR reads via MiXCR. Clone size and V and J calls follow TCRdb, not the original study. Seen here are 7,000 to 8,500 clones, just under 30% observed once, and the top ten hold 25% to 30%. Germline-derived CDR1 and CDR2 are KGHSY and FQNENV. The CDR3 is 13 amino acids. Each patient went into thyroid surgery without having received any treatment. This clone has more than one count but fewer than ten. Its antigen is as yet unknown. The junction departs from the called germline gene at one end, perhaps through a read error.

The source material was tumor tissue. The chain links TRBV16 to TRBJ1-5; D ambiguous. This TCR was sampled from a female donor with papillary thyroid cancer or a benign thyroid nodule (not recorded which). Some clones in this sample may be carry-over from other donors' samples. The CDR3 loop reads CASSQLQCQPQHF. The CDR3, as DNA: TGTGCCAGCAGCCAATTACAGTGTCAGCCCCAGCACTTT.